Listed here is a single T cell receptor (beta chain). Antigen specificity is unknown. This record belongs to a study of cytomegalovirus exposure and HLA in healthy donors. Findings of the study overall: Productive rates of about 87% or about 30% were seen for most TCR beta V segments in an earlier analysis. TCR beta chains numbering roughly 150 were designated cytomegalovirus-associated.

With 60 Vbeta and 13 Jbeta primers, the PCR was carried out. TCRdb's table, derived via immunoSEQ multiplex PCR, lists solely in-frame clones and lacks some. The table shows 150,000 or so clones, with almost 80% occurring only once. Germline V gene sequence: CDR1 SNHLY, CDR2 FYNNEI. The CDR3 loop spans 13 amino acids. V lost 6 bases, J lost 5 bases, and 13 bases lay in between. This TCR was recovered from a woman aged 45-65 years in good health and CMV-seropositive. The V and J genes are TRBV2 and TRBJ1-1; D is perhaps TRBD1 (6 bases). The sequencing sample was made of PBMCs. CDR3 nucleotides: TGTGCCAGCAGCCAGCCAAGGGGGACTGAAGCTTTCTTT. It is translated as CASSQPRGTEAFF. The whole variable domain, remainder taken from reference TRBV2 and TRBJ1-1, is EPEVTQTPSHQVTQMGQEVILRCVPISNHLYFYWYRQILGQKVEFLVSFYNNEISEKSEIFDDQFSVERPDGSNFTLKIRSTKLEDSAMYFCASSQPRGTEAFFGQGTRLTVV.